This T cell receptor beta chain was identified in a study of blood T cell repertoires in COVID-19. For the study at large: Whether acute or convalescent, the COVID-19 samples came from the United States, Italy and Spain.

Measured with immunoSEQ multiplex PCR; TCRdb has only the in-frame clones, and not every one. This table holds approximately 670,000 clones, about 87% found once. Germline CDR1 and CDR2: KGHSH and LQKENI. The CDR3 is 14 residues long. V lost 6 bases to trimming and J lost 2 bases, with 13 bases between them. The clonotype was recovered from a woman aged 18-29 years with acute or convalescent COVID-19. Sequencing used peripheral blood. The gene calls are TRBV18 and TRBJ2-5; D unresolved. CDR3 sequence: CASSHKPPQETQYF. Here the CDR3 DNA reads TGTGCCAGCTCTCACAAACCTCCTCAAGAGACCCAGTACTTC.